The sequence of this T cell receptor (beta chain) was determined in a study of cytomegalovirus exposure and HLA in healthy donors. Study-wide background: Some 85 million unique TCRs, all from HLA-typed donors, were included in an early release of the data.

PCR amplification relied on 60 Vbeta primers (plus 13 Jbeta primers). The repertoire was sequenced with immunoSEQ multiplex PCR; TCRdb's copy has only in-frame clones and lacks some. The sample lists roughly 150,000 clones, roughly four fifths occurring once. V lost 6 bases to trimming and J lost 6 bases, with 14 bases between them. The CDR3 contains 14 residues. Germline assignment: CDR1 SNHLY and CDR2 FYNNEI. Concerning this clone itself: Its antigen is not known.

Study outcomes and limitations: Evidence from a later analysis indicated that most CMV-associated TCR beta chains looked HLA-restricted. Most TCR sequences were rare, but some public TCRs occurred in many donors.

The sequence derives from a female donor in good health and CMV-seronegative. This sequence joins TRBV2 and TRBJ2-2; D is possibly TRBD1 (5 bases). Sequencing used PBMCs. Written as DNA, the CDR3 is TGTGCCAGCAGGGATAAAGGGGTCTCCGGGGAGCTGTTTTTT. Its translation is CASRDKGVSGELFF.